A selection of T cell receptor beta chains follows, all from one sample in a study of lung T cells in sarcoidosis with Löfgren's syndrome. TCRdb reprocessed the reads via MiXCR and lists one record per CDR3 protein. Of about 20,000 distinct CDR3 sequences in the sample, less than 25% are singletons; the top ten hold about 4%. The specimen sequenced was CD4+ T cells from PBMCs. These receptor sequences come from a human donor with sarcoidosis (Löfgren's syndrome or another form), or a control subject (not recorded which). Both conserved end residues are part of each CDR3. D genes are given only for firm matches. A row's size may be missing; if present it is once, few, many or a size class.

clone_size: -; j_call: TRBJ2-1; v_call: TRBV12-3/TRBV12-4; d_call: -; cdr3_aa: CASSLRRLTGQFF; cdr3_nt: TGTGCCAGCAGTTTAAGGAGACTGACAGGGCAGTTCTTC
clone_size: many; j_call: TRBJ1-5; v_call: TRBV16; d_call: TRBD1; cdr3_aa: CASSQGTGIQPQHF; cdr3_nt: TGTGCCAGCAGCCAAGGGACAGGGATTCAGCCCCAGCATTTT
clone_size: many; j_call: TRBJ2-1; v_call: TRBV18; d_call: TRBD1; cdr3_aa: CASSPPTGGESSYNEQFF; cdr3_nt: TGTGCCAGCTCACCACCTACAGGGGGCGAGAGCTCCTACAATGAGCAGTTCTTC
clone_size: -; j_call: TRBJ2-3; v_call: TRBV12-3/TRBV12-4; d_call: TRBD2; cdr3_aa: CASGLAGGYTDTQYF; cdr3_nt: TGTGCCAGCGGGTTAGCGGGGGGATACACAGATACGCAGTATTTT
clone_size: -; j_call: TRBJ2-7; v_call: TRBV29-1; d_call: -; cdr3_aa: CSVEESYEQYF; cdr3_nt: TGCAGCGTTGAAGAAAGCTACGAGCAGTACTTC
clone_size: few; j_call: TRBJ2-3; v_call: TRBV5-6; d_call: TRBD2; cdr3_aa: CASSLSGGAPTDTQYF; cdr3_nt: TGTGCCAGCAGCCTTAGCGGGGGGGCCCCGACAGATACGCAGTATTTT
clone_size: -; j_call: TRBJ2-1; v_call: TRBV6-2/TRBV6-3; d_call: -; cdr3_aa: CASSYSKSHPCNEQFF; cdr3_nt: TGTGCCAGCAGTTACTCGAAGTCCCATCCCTGCAATGAGCAGTTCTTC
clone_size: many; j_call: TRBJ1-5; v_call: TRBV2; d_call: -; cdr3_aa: CASSWQANQPQHF; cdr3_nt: TGTGCCAGCAGCTGGCAGGCTAATCAGCCCCAGCATTTT
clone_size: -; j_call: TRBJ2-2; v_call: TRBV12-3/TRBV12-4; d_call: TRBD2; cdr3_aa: CASRRNSGGVDTGELFF; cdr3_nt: TGTGCCAGCAGACGTAATAGCGGGGGGGTAGACACCGGGGAGCTGTTTTTT
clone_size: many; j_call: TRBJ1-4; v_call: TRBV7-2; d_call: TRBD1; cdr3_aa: CASSTTGAATNEKLFF; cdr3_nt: TGTGCCAGCAGCACAACAGGGGCCGCAACTAATGAAAAACTGTTTTTT
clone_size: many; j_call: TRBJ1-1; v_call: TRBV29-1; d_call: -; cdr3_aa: CSAPTPTEAFF; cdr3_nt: TGCAGCGCTCCAACTCCCACTGAAGCTTTCTTT
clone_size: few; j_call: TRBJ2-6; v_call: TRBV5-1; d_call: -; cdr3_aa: CASSMAVSGANVLTF; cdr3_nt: TGCGCCAGCAGCATGGCGGTCTCTGGGGCCAACGTCCTGACTTTC
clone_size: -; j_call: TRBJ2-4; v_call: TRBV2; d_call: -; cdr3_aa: CDRSEGGLNIQYF; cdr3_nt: TGTGACAGAAGTGAAGGGGGGTTGAACATTCAGTACTTC
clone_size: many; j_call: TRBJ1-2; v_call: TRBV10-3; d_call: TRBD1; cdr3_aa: CAISRGQGNYGYTF; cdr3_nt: TGTGCCATCAGCCGAGGACAGGGGAACTATGGCTACACCTTC
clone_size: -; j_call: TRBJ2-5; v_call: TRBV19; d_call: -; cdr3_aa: CASSPGLPQGKETQYF; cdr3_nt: TGTGCCAGTAGTCCGGGACTCCCGCAGGGCAAAGAGACCCAGTACTTC
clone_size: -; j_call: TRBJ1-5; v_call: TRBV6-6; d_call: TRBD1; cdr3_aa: CASSGQGWPQHF; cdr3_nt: TGTGCCAGCAGTGGACAGGGGTGGCCCCAGCATTTT
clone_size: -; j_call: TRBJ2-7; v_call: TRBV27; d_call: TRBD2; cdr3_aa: CAGSSGTSVNYEQYF; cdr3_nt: TGTGCCGGCAGTTCAGGGACTAGCGTAAACTACGAGCAGTACTTC
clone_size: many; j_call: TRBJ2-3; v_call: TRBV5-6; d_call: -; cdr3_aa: CASSFNPRGTDTQYF; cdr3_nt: TGTGCCAGCAGCTTCAATCCTAGGGGCACAGATACGCAGTATTTT
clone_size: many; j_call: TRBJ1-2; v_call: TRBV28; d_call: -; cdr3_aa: CASSLFPGARGYTF; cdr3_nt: TGTGCCAGCAGTTTATTCCCAGGGGCGCGGGGCTACACCTTC
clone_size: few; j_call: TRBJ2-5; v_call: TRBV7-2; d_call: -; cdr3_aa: CASTSRGAETQYF; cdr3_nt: TGTGCCAGCACAAGCAGGGGGGCAGAGACCCAGTACTTC
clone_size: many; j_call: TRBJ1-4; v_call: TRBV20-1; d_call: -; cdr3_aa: CSARARREKLFF; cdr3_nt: TGCAGTGCTAGAGCCCGTCGTGAAAAACTGTTTTTT
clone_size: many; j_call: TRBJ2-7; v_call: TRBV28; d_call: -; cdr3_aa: CASSSSGTGFEQYF; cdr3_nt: TGTGCCAGCAGTTCTTCCGGCACAGGGTTCGAGCAGTACTTC
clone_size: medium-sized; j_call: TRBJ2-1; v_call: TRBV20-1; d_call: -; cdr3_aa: CSATLAREQFF; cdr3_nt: TGCAGTGCTACACTAGCCCGAGAGCAGTTCTTC
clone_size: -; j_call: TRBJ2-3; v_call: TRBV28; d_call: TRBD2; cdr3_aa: CASGISSGGATDTQYF; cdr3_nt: TGTGCCAGCGGTATCTCGAGCGGGGGAGCCACAGATACGCAGTACTTT
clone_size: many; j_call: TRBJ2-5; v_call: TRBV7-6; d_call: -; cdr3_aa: CASSPLYSQETQYF; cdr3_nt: TGTGCCAGCAGCCCCTTATATAGCCAAGAGACCCAGTACTTC
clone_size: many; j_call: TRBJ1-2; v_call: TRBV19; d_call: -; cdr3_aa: CASSLGPSGYGYTF; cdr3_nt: TGTGCCAGTAGTCTTGGGCCATCCGGGTATGGCTACACCTTC
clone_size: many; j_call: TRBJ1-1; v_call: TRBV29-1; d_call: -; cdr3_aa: CSVAGRGTEAFF; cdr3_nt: TGCAGCGTTGCAGGGAGGGGTACTGAAGCTTTCTTT
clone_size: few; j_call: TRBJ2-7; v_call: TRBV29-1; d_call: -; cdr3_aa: CSVAQGSGEQYF; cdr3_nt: TGCAGCGTTGCACAGGGATCGGGCGAGCAGTACTTC
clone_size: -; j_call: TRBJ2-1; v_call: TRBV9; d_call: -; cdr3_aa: CASSVVAAGNNEQFF; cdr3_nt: TGTGCCAGCAGCGTAGTGGCTGCGGGTAACAATGAGCAGTTCTTC
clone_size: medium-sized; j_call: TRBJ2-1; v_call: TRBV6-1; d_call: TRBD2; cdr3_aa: CASRVGLAGHNEQFF; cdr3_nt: TGTGCCAGCAGAGTGGGACTAGCGGGGCACAATGAGCAGTTCTTC
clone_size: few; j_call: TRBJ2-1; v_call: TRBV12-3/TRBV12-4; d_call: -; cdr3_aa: CASSPMIRSRQFF; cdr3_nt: TGTGCCAGCAGTCCCATGATCCGGTCCCGGCAGTTCTTC
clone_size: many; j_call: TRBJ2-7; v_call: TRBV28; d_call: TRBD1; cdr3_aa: CASSGHRGPYEQYF; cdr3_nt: TGTGCCAGCTCTGGACACAGGGGTCCCTACGAGCAGTACTTC
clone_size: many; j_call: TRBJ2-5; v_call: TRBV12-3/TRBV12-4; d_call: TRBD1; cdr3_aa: CASSLRQGPQETQYF; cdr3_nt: TGTGCCAGCAGTCTCCGACAGGGGCCCCAAGAGACCCAGTACTTC
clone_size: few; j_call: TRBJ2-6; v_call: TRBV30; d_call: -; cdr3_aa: CAWSATLFVSANVLTF; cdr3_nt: TGTGCCTGGAGTGCGACTTTATTCGTCTCGGCCAACGTCCTGACTTTC
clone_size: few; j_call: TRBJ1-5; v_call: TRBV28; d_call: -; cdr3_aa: CASNTENQPQHF; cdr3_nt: TGTGCCAGCAACACAGAGAATCAGCCCCAGCATTTT
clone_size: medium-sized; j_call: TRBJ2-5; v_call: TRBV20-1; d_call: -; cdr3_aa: CSFRGAGETQYF; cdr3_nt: TGCAGTTTCAGGGGGGCAGGAGAGACCCAGTACTTC
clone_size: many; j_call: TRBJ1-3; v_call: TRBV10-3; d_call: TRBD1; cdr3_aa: CAISGGQTTGNTIYF; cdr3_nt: TGTGCCATCAGTGGGGGACAGACTACTGGAAACACCATATATTTT